This T cell receptor (beta chain) came from a study of spatial heterogeneity in lung cancer. Background on the study: Detection consistently captured more beta-chain sequences than alpha-chain sequences. Strong correlation linked TCR transcript counts in tumor regions to a T cell module score derived from matched bulk RNA-seq.

One entry per CDR3 protein, called by TCRdb with MiXCR from the 5' RACE reads. The top ten hold roughly 9.3% of the sample, which has about 4,200 distinct CDR3 sequences, roughly 8.5% seen once. Trimming removed 2 bases from V and 3 bases from J, with 4 bases in between. This CDR3 spans 12 amino acids. This clonotype was found many times. The antigen remains unidentified. Findings of the study overall: Expanded alpha and beta TCR counts within tumors tracked tumor mutation counts.

Time point: sample taken at primary tumor resection. The cohort: around 79 early-stage, untreated non-small cell lung cancer patients. Unsorted whole RNA of tumor, nontumor lung or frozen PBMC was sequenced. The chain links TRBV12-3 or TRBV12-4 to TRBJ2-5; no clear D. The source was lung tumor tissue, collected at surgery. The clonotype was recovered from a male donor with early-stage non-small cell lung cancer. The CDR3 DNA sequence: TGTGCCAGCAGTTTAACAGAAGAGACCCAGTACTTC. Amino acids: CASSLTEETQYF.